The clone carrying this TCR beta chain has only one observation. Its antigen remains unknown. The record originates from a study of cytomegalovirus exposure and HLA in healthy donors. For the study at large: It was reported in a later analysis that the 90 to 150 validation repertoires used the same platform as the 666 first-cohort repertoires. Overall study findings and caveats: Published work reported that the classifier diagnosed cytomegalovirus status with high specificity and sensitivity. The authors listed roughly 150 TCR beta chains as cytomegalovirus-associated.

Method: immunoSEQ multiplex PCR; TCRdb's copy keeps in-frame clones and lacks some. The sample carries about 150,000 clones, approximately 94% recorded once. Trimming took 5 bases from V and 5 from J; bases not matched to a gene: 5. Germline loops: CDR1 SEHNR, CDR2 FQNEAQ (reference sequence). There are 15 residues in the CDR3. The TCR originated in a young man in good health and CMV-seropositive. The material sequenced was PBMCs. The chain has TRBV7-9 and TRBJ2-5; 13 positions match TRBD2. The CDR3 bases are TGTGCCAGCAGCCCCCGGACTAGCGGGAGTGAGACCCAGTACTTC. Amino acid sequence: CASSPRTSGSETQYF.